Below are 30 T cell receptor beta chains sequenced from a single sample in a study of tumor-infiltrating lymphocytes in primary liver carcinoma. The template, 500 ng total RNA, yielded TCR beta cDNA made with a constant-region primer. Amplification in three nested multiplex PCR rounds with slightly modified ARM-PCR gave rise to TCR beta libraries. Primers for the first two PCR rounds were TRBV1-TRBV30 forward primers and a C-beta reverse primer (approximately 9 cycles per round). MiXCR was run by TCRdb on the multiplex PCR reads, yielding one entry per CDR3 protein. The table has around 78,000 distinct CDR3 sequences, 71% seen once; the top ten hold roughly an eighth. Between roughly 17 and 30 mg of unsorted bulk tissue served as the source from which RNA and DNA were co-extracted. Sequencing was carried out using liver tumor tissue from sampling region 4. The subset here: tumor region T4, right-lateral pole. These receptor sequences come from a woman aged 60-75 years with primary liver carcinoma and hepatitis B virus infection.

To note about this clonotype: At one boundary the junction diverges from the germline segment, which might be a read error. The rearrangement links TRBV6-5 to TRBJ1-1; D gene ambiguous. Germline values: CDR1 MNHEY, CDR2 SVGAGI. This CDR3 spans 15 amino acids. This chain's CDR3 is CASKLIQRGNTEAFF. The CDR3 nucleotides are TGTGCCAGCAAGCTAATACAGAGAGGAAACACTGAAGCATTCTTT.

Comments on this clonotype: The germline gene is not matched at one end of the junction; a read error may be the cause. The chain combines TRBV11-3 with TRBJ2-1; D perhaps matches TRBD2 (5 bases). Germline values: CDR1 SGHNT, CDR2 YENEEA. There are 15 residues in the CDR3. The CDR3 DNA is TGTGCCAGTAGCTTGGCAGTGGTTGCCCGGGGTGAGCAGTTCTTC. Amino acids: CASSLAVVARGEQFF.

This clonotype was seen more than once but under ten times. This sequence joins TRBV7-3 and TRBJ2-3, with D perhaps matching TRBD2 (5 bases). Trimming took off 1 base at V and 6 bases at J, with 8 bases between the two ends. The CDR3 extends over 13 amino acids. Germline assignment: CDR1 SGHTA and CDR2 FQGTGA. CDR3 DNA: TGTGCCAGCAGCTTAATTAGCGCGGATACGCAGTATTTT. Translated, it gives CASSLISADTQYF.

In its sample, this clonotype was seen many times. The rearrangement uses TRBV14 and TRBJ2-7; 9 positions match TRBD1. The germline CDR1 and CDR2 sequences are SGHDN and FVKESK. The V gene end was trimmed by 4 bases and the J gene end by 2 bases; junction bases not matched to a gene: 6. CDR3 size: 15 residues. CDR3 sequence reads: CASSLRRTGAYEQYF. CDR3 DNA: TGTGCCAGCAGCCTACGCCGGACAGGGGCCTACGAGCAGTACTTC.

The chain couples TRBV9 to TRBJ2-2; 7 bases map to TRBD2. Looked up from germline, CDR1 is SGDLS and CDR2 is YYNGEE. The CDR3 totals 14 residues. Trimming cost V 10 bases and J 5 bases; bases outside gene matches: 11. CDR3 region: CASRTEGGTGELFF. CDR3 DNA: TGTGCCTCCCGAACAGAGGGAGGGACCGGGGAGCTGTTTTTT.

This clonotype appeared many times. V and J are TRBV29-1 and TRBJ2-1; the match to TRBD2 covers 11 bases. J gave up 3 bases and V 6 bases, and 4 bases lay outside the gene matches. The CDR3 contains 14 residues. Looked up from germline, CDR1 is SQVTM and CDR2 is ANQGSEA. CDR3 nucleotides: TGCAGCGTGCCGACTAGCGGGGACTACAATGAGCAGTTCTTC. Its protein is CSVPTSGDYNEQFF.

With regard to this clonotype: With a much larger clone just one base away, this may be a read error. The rearrangement joins TRBV28 to TRBJ2-1; 12 bases are a match to TRBD2. CDR1 and CDR2 (germline): MDHEN, SYDVKM. CDR3 size: 15 residues. The trim removed 4 bases at V and 13 bases at J, leaving 11 bases unmatched. For the CDR3, the DNA is TGTGCCAGCAGTTCCAGACTAGCGGGGGTCAGCGATCAGTTCTTC. Amino acid sequence: CASSSRLAGVSDQFF.

On this clonotype itself: The CDR3 ends on some other residue instead of the conserved phenylalanine or tryptophan, so this is likely a read error. The V gene is TRBV11-3, the J gene TRBJ2-1; 9 bases line up with TRBD2. The V segment lost 1 base and the J segment 9 bases; nucleotides outside the gene matches: 7. This CDR3 has 15 residues. Germline CDR1 is SGHNT and CDR2 is YENEEA. CDR3 in amino acids: CASSLGASGNLEQFI. The CDR3 coding sequence is TGTGCCAGCAGCTTAGGAGCTAGCGGGAATCTTGAGCAGTTCATC.

The sample holds one count of this clonotype. This CDR3 fails to terminate in the conserved phenylalanine or tryptophan, so it likely reflects a read error. The chain employs TRBV11-2 and TRBJ2-1, with 7 positions matching TRBD2. The CDR3 has 16 residues. Germline lookup yields CDR1 SGHAT and CDR2 FQNNGV. This CDR3 reads CACSLGFLADYNGQFS. The DNA for the CDR3 is TGTGCCTGCAGCTTAGGTTTTCTAGCGGACTACAATGGGCAGTTCTCC.

The chain couples TRBV6-4 to TRBJ2-1; 8 bases are shared with TRBD2. There are 14 residues in the CDR3. Losses at the gene ends were 2 bases for V and 12 bases for J; bases not matched to a gene: 9. CDR1 is MRHNA and CDR2 is SNTAGT in the germline V gene. The CDR3 reads CASSDRAGVAPQFF. CDR3 DNA: TGTGCCAGCAGTGACAGAGCGGGAGTTGCCCCGCAGTTCTTC.

The rearrangement links TRBV28 to TRBJ2-7, with D hard to call. Between the trimmed V and J ends, which lost 9 bases and 0 bases, there was a span of 12 bases. Germline CDR1 and CDR2: MDHEN and SYDVKM. The CDR3 length is 13 residues. CDR3 nucleotides: TGTGCCAGGAGTACACCGAGCTCCTACGAGCAGTACTTC. Protein: CARSTPSSYEQYF.

This clonotype was detected a few times. The chain links TRBV7-9 to TRBJ2-2, with 9 positions matching TRBD2. The CDR3 consists of 16 residues. Germline V gene data show CDR1 as SEHNR and CDR2 as FQNEAQ (reference sequence). Germline trimming cut 6 bases from V and 4 bases from J; bases unmatched to any gene: 9. DNA for the CDR3: TGTGCCAGCAGAAAACCGGGACTAGCCGCCACCGGGGAGCTGTTTTTT. As protein: CASRKPGLAATGELFF.

This clonotype was observed a few times. An end of the junction differs from the germline gene, which may be a read error. The chain is built from TRBV7-9 and TRBJ2-4, with a tentative D call TRBD1 (5 bases). Germline CDR1 is SEHNR and CDR2 is FQNEAQ (reference sequence). This CDR3 has 14 amino acids. The CDR3 spells CASSSEGAKNIKYF. Written as DNA, the CDR3 is TGTGCCAGCAGCTCGGAAGGGGCCAAGAACATTAAGTACTTC.

The chain joins TRBV11-3 to TRBJ2-7; 10 positions agree with TRBD2. V shed 0 bases, J shed 2 bases, and the junction held 16 bases outside the gene matches. Germline lookup yields CDR1 SGHNT and CDR2 YENEEA. The CDR3 contains 20 residues. CDR3 nucleotides: TGTGCCAGCAGCTTAGATGCTAGCGGGAGACATTTTCGGACAACCTACGAGCAGTACTTC. This gives the protein CASSLDASGRHFRTTYEQYF.

A note on this clonotype: A much more abundant neighbour one base away suggests this may be a read error. The gene calls are TRBV28 and TRBJ2-5; D remains unclear. This CDR3 region has 18 residues. Per germline, CDR1 MDHEN and CDR2 SYDVKM. Trimming removed 5 bases at V and 1 base at J, with 23 bases between. CDR3 protein: CASSQATSQWEIQETQYF. DNA of the CDR3: TGTGCCAGCAGTCAAGCCACCTCTCAGTGGGAAATCCAAGAGACCCAGTACTTC.

The genes are TRBV5-1 and TRBJ1-2; weak D call: TRBD1 (6 bases). The CDR3 length is 13 residues. Germline V CDR1 and CDR2: SGHRS, YFSETQ. Trimming took 7 bases from V and 4 from J, leaving 14 bases between them. CDR3 in amino acids: CASGSGQLYGYTF. As DNA, the CDR3 is TGCGCCAGCGGCTCCGGACAGCTCTATGGCTACACCTTC.

In regard to this clonotype: A junction boundary mismatches the germline segment, possibly from a read error. The rearrangement links TRBV6-2 or TRBV6-3 to TRBJ2-7, with D perhaps given as TRBD1 or TRBD2 (5 bases each). The CDR3 totals 14 residues. CDR1 is MNHEY and CDR2 is SVGEGT in the germline V gene. CDR3 coding DNA: TGTGCCAGCAGTTACGGGGGTGAGGCCTACGTGCAGTACTTC. Amino acid sequence: CASSYGGEAYVQYF.

The chain couples TRBV24-1 to TRBJ2-3; D is ambiguous. Judging by the DNA end, TRBJ1-5 fits better; the J call may be wrong. This CDR3 has 16 residues. Germline V CDR1 and CDR2: KGHDR, SFDVKD. CDR3 sequence (DNA): TGTGCCACCAGTGGGGCGAGAGGAGGAGGCACAGATACGCAGCATTTT. Translated: CATSGARGGGTDTQHF.

CDR3 DNA sequence: TGCAGTGGGAGTAGGTCAGGAACAGATACGCAGTATTTT. Translation: CSGSRSGTDTQYF. This chain connects TRBV20-1 to TRBJ2-3; D is undetermined. The CDR3 is made up of 13 amino acids. CDR1 is DFQATT and CDR2 is SNEGSKA in the germline V gene (reference sequence). V lost 7 bases to trimming and J lost 3 bases, with 14 bases between them.

The J gene is TRBJ2-1, the V gene TRBV12-3 or TRBV12-4; 9 positions match TRBD1. Losses at the gene ends were 6 bases for V and 11 bases for J; bases not matched to a gene: 8. CDR3 length: 13 amino acids. The CDR3 here is CASRPGTGPKQFF. The CDR3 DNA is TGTGCCAGCAGGCCCGGGACAGGGCCGAAGCAGTTCTTC.

This clonotype was seen only a few times. This rearrangement joins TRBV19 to TRBJ1-5, with 7 bases lining up with TRBD1. The junction had 7 bases not matched to a gene; V was cut back by 4 bases and J by 1 base. The germline V gene encodes CDR1 LNHDA and CDR2 SQIVND (reference sequence). The CDR3 is made up of 16 amino acids. In DNA form, the CDR3 reads TGTGCCAGTAGTAGACAGGGTCATGCAAGCAATCAGCCCCAGCATTTT. It specifies CASSRQGHASNQPQHF.

As for this clonotype: As the CDR3 is not closed by the conserved phenylalanine or tryptophan, this likely results from a read error. The V gene is TRBV6-1, the J gene TRBJ1-2, with D perhaps TRBD1 (5 bases). V shed 8 bases and J shed 8 bases, with 15 bases lying between them. The CDR3 has 12 residues. Germline CDR1 MNHNS, CDR2 SASEGT. The CDR3 nucleotides are TGTGCCAGCGGGAACCCAGGGAAAGGCTACACCTCC. Amino acid sequence: CASGNPGKGYTS.

Worth noting for this clonotype: A much larger clone sits a single nucleotide away, making a read error possible. This chain uses TRBV7-9 with TRBJ2-3; 14 positions agree with TRBD2. The CDR3 loop spans 16 amino acids. Germline-derived CDR1 and CDR2 are SEHNR and FQNEAQ (reference sequence). V was clipped by 8 bases and J by 0 bases; unmatched bases: 4. This CDR3 reads CASGRTSGGSTDTQYF. CDR3 DNA: TGTGCCAGCGGCCGGACTAGCGGGGGGAGCACAGATACGCAGTATTTT. Together with reference TRBV7-9 and TRBJ2-3, the CDR3 gives the full variable domain: DTGVSQNPRHKITKRGQNVTFRCDPISEHNRLYWYRQTLGQGPEFLTYFQNEAQLEKSRLLSDRFSAERPKGSFSTLEIQRTEQGDSAMYLCASGRTSGGSTDTQYFGPGTRLTVL.

To note about this clonotype: A much larger clonotype is one base distant, so this may be a read error. The V and J genes are TRBV30 and TRBJ2-7; a weak D match, TRBD1 (5 bases). Germline V gene sequence: CDR1 GTSNPN, CDR2 SVGIG (reference sequence). The CDR3 covers 13 residues. The CDR3 DNA sequence: TGTGCCTGGAGTGTACAGGTCGGAACCCAGCAGGACTTC. Residues: CAWSVQVGTQQDF.

As concerns this clonotype: No conserved phenylalanine or tryptophan is present at the end of the CDR3, so a read error is the likely explanation. This rearrangement joins TRBV6-2 or TRBV6-3 to TRBJ2-3, with 8 bases lining up with TRBD2. Germline V CDR1 and CDR2: MNHEY, SVGEGT. Trimming removed 2 bases from V and 2 bases from J; junction bases left unmatched: 6. The CDR3 extends over 16 amino acids. CDR3 DNA sequence: TGTGCCAGCAGTTACGGGGCGGGAGGCATCACAGATACGCAGTATTAT. The encoded protein is CASSYGAGGITDTQYY.

This clonotype was found a few times. A much larger clone differs by one base, so this may be a read error. V is TRBV12-3 or TRBV12-4 and J is TRBJ2-5; D gene ambiguous. The CDR3 has 13 amino acids. CDR3 sequence (DNA): TGTGCCAGCAGCCCCATTCTAGTAGGCACCCGGTACTTC. It yields the protein CASSPILVGTRYF.

In the case of this clonotype: Its ends do not fully match the called genes, so a read error is possible. This chain links TRBV6-5 with TRBJ1-6; D unresolved. The CDR3 consists of 14 residues. Looked up from germline, CDR1 is MNHEY and CDR2 is SVGAGI. The CDR3 protein is CASSYGSYNSPLRF. CDR3 sequence (DNA): TGTGCCAGCAGTTACGGGAGCTATAATTCGCCCCTCCGCTTT.

This sequence joins TRBV30 and TRBJ2-3; 7 positions agree with TRBD1. CDR3 length: 14 residues. Germline-derived CDR1 and CDR2 are GTSNPN and SVGIG (reference sequence). Trimming cost V 0 bases and J 11 bases; bases outside gene matches: 11. CDR3 residues: CAWSVQGGTNMQYF. Here the CDR3 DNA reads TGTGCCTGGAGTGTCCAAGGGGGCACAAATATGCAGTATTTT.

A word on this clonotype: At one end the junction does not follow the germline gene, possibly because of a read error. The V and J genes are TRBV5-6 and TRBJ2-1; D assignment may be TRBD1 or TRBD2 (6 bases each). CDR1 and CDR2 from the germline V gene are SGHDT and YYEEEE. CDR3 length equals 16 residues. The CDR3 coding sequence is TGTGCCAGCAGTATGTGGGGGGCAGGGTACTACCATGAGCAGTTCTTC. Encoded protein: CASSMWGAGYYHEQFF.

Comments on this clonotype: The CDR3 carries no conserved terminal phenylalanine or tryptophan, so it likely arises from a read error. This chain connects TRBV5-1 to TRBJ2-1; 8 bases fit TRBD1. CDR1 is SGHRS and CDR2 is YFSETQ in the germline V gene. CDR3 size: 16 residues. The CDR3 bases are TGCGCCAGCAGCCGACGGACAGGGCGGTTGTACAATGAACAGTTCTTA. The encoded protein is CASSRRTGRLYNEQFL.